The 5 T cell receptor beta chains in this list originate from one sample, sequenced in a study of blood T cells in healthy people across ages. The use of a sample-barcoded 5' primer and a J-beta primer mix characterized a second PCR of roughly 6 to 11 cycles. Using its own MiXCR run on the 5' RACE reads, TCRdb lists one record per CDR3 protein. The table shows fewer than 900,000 distinct CDR3 sequences, with around 48% occurring only once. The sample consisted of blood. The receptors shown here come from a woman between 55 and 75 years old in good health.

V is TRBV20-1 and J is TRBJ1-1; tentatively, D is TRBD1 (5 bases). The CDR3 is 14 amino acids. V lost 4 bases and J 0 bases, leaving 12 bases between the germline ends. In germline, CDR1 is DFQATT, CDR2 SNEGSKA (reference sequence). CDR3 DNA: TGCAGTGCTAAAAGGGGAGTGATGAACACTGAAGCTTTCTTT. Encoded protein: CSAKRGVMNTEAFF.

The chain couples TRBV20-1 to TRBJ1-4, with D perhaps TRBD1 (5 bases). V gave up 0 bases and J gave up 7 bases, with 21 bases separating them. CDR1 DFQATT and CDR2 SNEGSKA come from the germline V gene (reference sequence). The CDR3 totals 17 residues. The CDR3 protein is CSARDWGRTGVSEKLFF. Here the CDR3 DNA reads TGCAGTGCTAGAGATTGGGGCAGAACTGGTGTGAGTGAAAAACTGTTTTTT.

This clonotype came up once. The J gene is TRBJ2-5, the V gene TRBV11-2; D possibly corresponds to TRBD1 (6 bases). The last part of the DNA fits TRBJ2-7 better; the J call may be wrong. Germline values: CDR1 SGHAT, CDR2 FQNNGV. The CDR3 is 13 residues long. DNA for the CDR3: TGTGCCAGCAGCTTATCGGTCAGGGGCGAGCAGTACTTC. Residues: CASSLSVRGEQYF.

A note on this clonotype: This may be a read error: a much more frequent sequence differs by one nucleotide. This chain connects TRBV20-1 to TRBJ1-1; D remains unclear. The V end lost 0 bases, the J end lost 2 bases, and 10 bases lay between the germline ends. The CDR3 totals 14 residues. Looked up from germline, CDR1 is DFQATT and CDR2 is SNEGSKA (reference sequence). The CDR3 is CSARDPTPNTEAFF. The CDR3 DNA reads TGCAGTGCTAGAGATCCGACACCTAACACTGAAGCTTTCTTT.

This clonotype was seen only once. J is TRBJ1-1 and V is TRBV6-1; tentative D call: TRBD1 (5 bases). Germline loops: CDR1 MNHNS, CDR2 SASEGT. This CDR3 comprises 15 residues. V shed 7 bases and J shed 3 bases, with 18 bases lying between them. CDR3 DNA: TGTGCCAGCATCCGCGGGGGGGATCACTACACTGAAGCTTTCTTT. Protein sequence: CASIRGGDHYTEAFF.